This T cell receptor beta chain was recovered during a study of blood T cell repertoires in COVID-19 (dated by TCRdb to 2020 to 2021). For the study in its entirety: Collaborator samples came from the United States, Italy and Spain and covered acute and convalescent phases of COVID-19. The material from the prospective study consisted of cDNA or gDNA derived from T cells, B-cell-depleted T cells, or PBMCs. The dataset comprised deeply sampled blood TCRbeta repertoires from subjects exposed to, actively infected with, or recovered from COVID-19. The repertoires were released in a freely available public database meant as a resource for research on the immune response to SARS-CoV-2. The samples were drawn from two sources: the first 160 participants of the ongoing ImmuneRACE study, and over 950 subjects contributed by 6 global collaborators. Sample metadata almost always included a de-identified subject ID, COVID-19 status, age in years and sex. HLA class I and class II types, where available, came from metadata supplied by the sample provider rather than from assay-based typing.

TCRbeta CDR3 regions were amplified from genomic DNA by means of the immunoSEQ Assay, a bias-controlled multiplex PCR. From the authors' description of their analysis: The number of nucleated cells in each sample was estimated by amplification of reference gene primers within the assay. Sequence reads were collapsed and filtered to measure the absolute abundance of every unique TCRbeta CDR3 rearrangement. For each sample, productive Simpson clonality was calculated as the square root of Simpson's diversity index across productive rearrangements. Not all clones reach the TCRdb copy of this immuneACCESS table, which keeps in-frame sequences only. Checked studies attribute under half of the gap to unresolved V genes and leave the rest unexplained. That table supplies the V and J calls and clone size; D and trimming were determined from the DNA. Recorded for this sample are 70,000 to 75,000 clones; around three quarters of them occurred a single time. Clones ranked in the top ten supply about 25% of the sample.

Collaborating institutions collected whole blood in K2EDTA tubes following their own protocols. For TCRbeta analysis, collaborator samples were shipped as frozen whole blood, as isolated PBMCs, or as DNA extracted from either sample type. Turning to this clone: Its antigen is not yet known. No clone much larger than this one lies a single base away; base qualities are absent.

Results the study describes overall, beyond this receptor: How much clinical and demographic metadata was included differed by source and by participant, and the metadata was provided uncurated.

Its CDR3 holds 18 amino acids, cysteine through phenylalanine. Of all the DNA, just the CDR3 is kept, 54 bases in frame from base 1. Sequences LNHNV (CDR1) and YYDKDF (CDR2) are obtained from the germline V gene (reference sequence). A distance of 18 bases separates the germline ends of V and J, which lose 0 bases and 3 bases respectively. Sequencing was performed on peripheral blood. The receptor was isolated from a man aged 55 to 69 with active or convalescent COVID-19. The chain is made from TRBV15 and TRBJ2-1; a weak D assignment points to TRBD1 (6 bases agree). The DNA is TGTGCCACCAGCAGAGACCTCTTTGCTAGGACAGACTACAATGAGCAGTTCTTC. Its translation reads: CATSRDLFARTDYNEQFF.